Given below is one T cell receptor beta chain in context. This entry is derived from a study of technical replicates of blood from a handful of donors. Profiling relied on immunoSEQ multiplex PCR, and the TCRdb table lists in-frame clones only, not all of them. The table has 64,000 or so clones, approximately 86% seen once. The receptor was derived from a human donor in good health. Some clones in this sample may be carry-over from other donors' samples. Sequencing input: PBMCs.

In DNA form, the CDR3 reads TGTGCCAGCGCCAACGGCGGTCCTAACTATGGCTACACCTTC. This codes for CASANGGPNYGYTF. The chain joins TRBV6-6 to TRBJ1-2; D gene ambiguous. Germline loops: CDR1 MNHNY, CDR2 SVGAGI (reference sequence). The CDR3 loop spans 14 amino acids. Trimming cost V 8 bases and J 0 bases, with 13 bases left between them.